This T cell receptor beta chain originates from a study of lung T cells in sarcoidosis with Löfgren's syndrome. About the study: In sarcoidosis, CD4+ T cells accumulate in bronchoalveolar lavage fluid. Löfgren's syndrome patients were the main repertoire analysis focus. Study conclusions and caveats: Shared TRAV12-1 and TRBV2 CDR3 motifs across Löfgren's syndrome patients reportedly suggested public CD4+ TCRs. Löfgren's syndrome patients reportedly showed greatest TRAV12-1 and TRBV2 expansion versus controls.

Between the trimmed V and J ends, which lost 5 bases and 5 bases, there was a span of 12 bases. The germline V gene encodes CDR1 SGHTA and CDR2 FQGNSA. This CDR3 spans 13 amino acids. This clonotype was observed a few times. What it recognizes is unknown. TCRdb redid the calling of the reads with MiXCR, one entry per CDR3 protein. The sample comprises 58,000 or so distinct CDR3 sequences, 21% of which are singletons, and approximately 2.4% rests with the top ten. The source is a human donor with sarcoidosis (Löfgren's syndrome or another form), or a control subject (not recorded which). The specimen was CD4+ T cells from PBMCs. The rearrangement joins TRBV7-2 to TRBJ1-2; D possibly corresponds to TRBD1 (5 bases). CDR3: CASSPRGSYGYTF. In DNA, the CDR3 is TGTGCCAGCAGCCCTCGGGGGTCATATGGCTACACCTTC.